Shown below are 15 T cell receptor beta chains from a single sample sequenced in a study of CXCR3-negative and CXCR3-positive naive CD8 T cells. Study results and caveats: Hydrophobicity was higher for TRB CDR3s found in CXCR3-positive naive cells than in CXCR3-negative naive cells.

The antigens for these receptors are not known. Each TRB cDNA library was prepared by 5' RACE (with UMI labels). With the 5' RACE reads reprocessed, TCRdb shows one record per CDR3 protein and no DNA. Reported are about 150,000 distinct CDR3 sequences; the ten largest clones contain approximately 0.51%. The sequenced material came from naive CXCR3+ CD8+ T cells from blood. This sample's subset: CD45RO-CCR7+CD27+CD95- naive CD8+ T cells expressing CXCR3 (TNR3+). The receptors were gathered from a human donor in good health. Some clones in this sample may be carry-over from other donors' samples.

The CDR3 protein is CGSSEGLAASYEQYF. This chain uses TRBV6-1 with TRBJ2-7; TCRdb selects TRBD2, and the lack of DNA leaves this call unchecked. The germline CDR1 and CDR2 sequences are MNHNS and SASEGT. The CDR3 totals 15 residues.

The chain carries TRBV3-1 and TRBJ2-1. Germline assignment: CDR1 LGHDT and CDR2 YNNKEL (reference sequence). The CDR3 length is 17 residues. This CDR3 is CASSQDRPRSSYNEQFF.

J is TRBJ2-2 and V is TRBV19; TCRdb's assignment of TRBD1 cannot be checked, as there is no DNA. The CDR3 is 16 residues long. CDR1 and CDR2 from the germline V gene are LNHDA and SQIVND (reference sequence). The CDR3 reads CATDRGFRANTGELFF.

The chain recombines TRBV12-3 or TRBV12-4 with TRBJ2-6; TCRdb proposes TRBD1, but this gene call is untestable without DNA. This CDR3 is 20 amino acids long. CDR3 region: CASSQPALTGLGSGANVLTF.

The gene calls are TRBV28 and TRBJ2-7; TCRdb reports TRBD1, a call that lacks DNA to check it against. CDR1 and CDR2 (germline): MDHEN, SYDVKM. The CDR3 runs 16 residues. This CDR3 is CASSNPMGVPLYEQYF.

The chain has TRBV4-1 and TRBJ1-4; TCRdb's D gene call, TRBD1, goes unchecked for lack of DNA. Germline CDR1 is MGHRA and CDR2 is YSYEKL. CDR3 size: 16 residues. The CDR3 loop reads CASSQEVQDSDEKLFF.

The V call is TRBV19, the J call TRBJ1-6. The length of the CDR3 is 15 residues. Germline values: CDR1 LNHDA, CDR2 SQIVND (reference sequence). CDR3 amino acids: CASSIGSGNNSPLHF.

J is TRBJ1-5 and V is TRBV4-1; TCRdb's D call, TRBD1, is unchecked because there is no DNA. This CDR3 is built from 16 residues. Germline V gene sequence: CDR1 MGHRA, CDR2 YSYEKL. The CDR3 loop is CASSLMTGDSNQPQHF.

V gene TRBV12-3 or TRBV12-4 combines with J gene TRBJ2-1; TCRdb's D call, TRBD2, is unchecked because there is no DNA. This CDR3 comprises 14 residues. Here the CDR3 reads CASREGLAGDEQFF.

This sequence joins TRBV21-1 and TRBJ2-4; TCRdb's D call of TRBD1 is untestable without DNA. TRBV21-1 is an annotated pseudogene. The CDR3 consists of 17 residues. This CDR3 is CASSTYRQGIVKNIQYF.

The chain uses TRBV18 and TRBJ1-1; checking the TCRdb D call of TRBD1 is not possible without DNA. Germline V lookup: CDR1 KGHSH, CDR2 LQKENI. The CDR3 is 16 amino acids. The CDR3 spells CASSPEGTSLNTEAFF.

V gene TRBV2 combines with J gene TRBJ2-5; checking the TCRdb D call of TRBD1 is not possible without DNA. CDR3 size: 16 residues. Germline assignment: CDR1 SNHLY and CDR2 FYNNEI. CDR3 amino acids: CASSDGLRGIQETQYF.

The chain joins TRBV13 to TRBJ2-5; lacking DNA, the TRBD2 call made by TCRdb goes unchecked. Per the germline V gene, CDR1 is PRHDT and CDR2 is FYEKMQ (reference sequence). The CDR3 runs to 15 residues. The CDR3 loop is CASSLGGRAWETQYF.

The genes are TRBV6-5 and TRBJ2-2; the TRBD1 assignment by TCRdb is unverifiable without DNA. CDR3 length equals 17 residues. In germline, CDR1 is MNHEY, CDR2 SVGAGI. This CDR3 reads CASSYRTGGRGTGELFF.

V gene TRBV29-1 combines with J gene TRBJ2-7; TCRdb designates TRBD2, a call that cannot be tested without DNA. There are 12 residues in the CDR3. The germline V gene encodes CDR1 SQVTM and CDR2 ANQGSEA. Here the CDR3 reads CSVDGGGYEQYF.